This TCR beta chain stems from a study of T cells after yellow fever vaccination. TCRdb fed the 5' RACE reads into MiXCR, producing one record per CDR3 protein. The table shows 150,000 to 200,000 distinct CDR3 sequences, with 7% to 10% occurring only once. Germline V CDR1 and CDR2: LGHNA, YSLEER. V was cut by 3 bases and J by 1 base, with 18 bases left in between. The CDR3 consists of 17 residues. This TCR was sampled from a man aged 18 to 29 who received the YFV17D yellow fever vaccine. This material consisted of CD8+ T cells sorted from PBMCs, taken 45 days after the yellow fever booster vaccination. The gene calls are TRBV4-3 and TRBJ1-1; D is undetermined. This CDR3 is CASSQYGDIFGNTEAFF. Written as DNA, the CDR3 is TGCGCCAGCAGCCAGTACGGAGACATTTTTGGGAACACTGAAGCTTTCTTT.